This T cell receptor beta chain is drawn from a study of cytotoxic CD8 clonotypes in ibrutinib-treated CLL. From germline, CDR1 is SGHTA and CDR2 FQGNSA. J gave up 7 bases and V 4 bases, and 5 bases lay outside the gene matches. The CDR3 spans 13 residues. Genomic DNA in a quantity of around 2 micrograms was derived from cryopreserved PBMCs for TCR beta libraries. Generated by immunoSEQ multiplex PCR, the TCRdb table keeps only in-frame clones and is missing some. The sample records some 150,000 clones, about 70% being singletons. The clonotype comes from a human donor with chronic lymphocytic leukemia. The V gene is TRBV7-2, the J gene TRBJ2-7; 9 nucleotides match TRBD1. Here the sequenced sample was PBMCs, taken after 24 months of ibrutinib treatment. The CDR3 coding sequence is TGTGCCAGCAGCTCGGACAGGGGCGGGGAGCAGTACTTC. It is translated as CASSSDRGGEQYF. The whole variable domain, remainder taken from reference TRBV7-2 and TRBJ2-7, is GAGVSQSPSNKVTEKGKDVELRCDPISGHTALYWYRQSLGQGLEFLIYFQGNSAPDKSGLPSDRFSAERTGGSVSTLTIQRTQQEDSAVYLCASSSDRGGEQYFGPGTRLTVT.